The T cell receptor beta chain under discussion was sequenced for a study of cytomegalovirus exposure and HLA in healthy donors. The germline V gene has CDR1 MDHEN and CDR2 SYDVKM. This CDR3 comprises 16 residues. V was pared by 2 bases and J by 6 bases, with 17 bases between. Vbeta (60) and Jbeta (13) primers were used in the PCR. Clones were sequenced by immunoSEQ multiplex PCR, and TCRdb holds only the in-frame ones, with some missing. The sample carries approximately 130,000 clones, roughly 70% recorded once. Concerning this clone itself: What it recognizes is unknown.

Study outcomes and limitations: TCR beta V segments were, for the most part, productive about 87% or about 30% of the time in an earlier analysis. The study labeled 180 or so TCR beta chains cytomegalovirus-associated.

Sequenced sample: PBMCs. The rearrangement links TRBV28 to TRBJ1-5; D gene uncertain. This sequence was found in a man aged 25-45 years in good health and CMV-seronegative. CDR3 loop: CASSLSLREGAQPQHF. CDR3 bases: TGTGCCAGCAGTTTAAGCTTAAGGGAGGGAGCTCAGCCCCAGCATTTT. The complete variable domain, with remaining parts taken from reference TRBV28 and TRBJ1-5, reads DVKVTQSSRYLVKRTGEKVFLECVQDMDHENMFWYRQDPGLGLRLIYFSYDVKMKEKGDIPEGYSVSREKKERFSLILESASTNQTSMYLCASSLSLREGAQPQHFGDGTRLSIL.